This T cell receptor (beta chain) was sequenced for a study of tumor-infiltrating lymphocytes in primary liver carcinoma. The template, 500 ng total RNA, yielded TCR beta cDNA made with a constant-region primer. TCR beta libraries came from three nested multiplex PCR rounds using slightly modified ARM-PCR. The study ran its first two PCR rounds for 9 to 10 cycles each, using TRBV1-TRBV30 forward primers and a C-beta reverse primer. TCRdb called the multiplex PCR reads again in MiXCR, with one record for every CDR3 protein. Here the sample spans fewer than 350,000 distinct CDR3 sequences, less than 65% being singletons. The CDR3 extends over 19 amino acids. Losses at the gene ends were 2 bases for V and 1 base for J; bases not matched to a gene: 13. Germline V gene lookup returns CDR1 WSHSY and CDR2 SAAADI. The blood RNA (from unsorted whole blood) was obtained, and germline DNA was also extracted.

The receptor was isolated from a man in his forties with primary liver carcinoma and hepatitis B virus infection. The J gene is TRBJ2-1, the V gene TRBV10-2; 8 nucleotides agree with TRBD2. Sequenced sample: peripheral blood. In nucleotides, the CDR3 is TGCGCCAGCAGTGAGAGACTAACGGGAGGGCCCGTGTCCTACAATGAGCAGTTCTTC. It encodes CASSERLTGGPVSYNEQFF.